Below are 2 T cell receptor beta chains sequenced from a single sample in a study of T cell responses to AZD1222 COVID-19 vaccine. This table comes from immunoSEQ multiplex PCR, and its TCRdb copy is limited to in-frame clones, with some not included. The sample lists around 120,000 clones; roughly 93% were seen once. Source: peripheral blood, taken on day 0 of AZD1222 vaccination. These receptors were obtained from an adult in good health.

The chain links TRBV5-5 to TRBJ1-5; D is uncertain. Per the germline V gene, CDR1 is SGHKS and CDR2 is YYEKEE (reference sequence). This CDR3 has 13 residues. The V end was cut by 5 bases, the J end by 2 bases, with 8 bases between. CDR3 sequence reads: CASSYRRNQPQHF. DNA for the CDR3: TGTGCCAGCAGTTATAGGCGCAATCAGCCCCAGCATTTT.

This sequence joins TRBV25-1 and TRBJ1-6, with TRBD1 matching 10 bases. CDR1 and CDR2 from the germline V gene are MGHDK and SYGVNS. Trimming cost V 4 bases and J 9 bases; bases outside gene matches: 6. CDR3 length: 15 residues. The CDR3, as DNA: TGTGCCAGCAGTGCGACAGGGGGCGGCAGTTCACCCCTCCACTTT. Encoded protein: CASSATGGGSSPLHF.